This T cell receptor beta chain was found in a study of beta chain features in type 1 diabetes. The CDR3 covers 16 residues. Germline CDR1 SGHDT, CDR2 YYEEEE. V was shortened by 4 bases and J by 5 bases, with 21 bases between the two germline ends. The study reverse transcribed the entire isolated RNA, so it sequenced expressed TCRB transcripts. Here immunoSEQ multiplex PCR was the method, and the copy in TCRdb shows in-frame clones only, minus some. The table includes 200,000 to 250,000 clones, about a tenth detected once. Material for sequencing was central memory CD4+ T cells from blood. This chain links TRBV5-6 with TRBJ2-5, with D possibly TRBD1 on 6 matching bases. This sequence was found in a man between 18 and 29 years old in good health. DNA for the CDR3: TGTGCCAGCAGCGCCGCGCTCAGGGGTGGAGGTGAGACCCAGTACTTC. This encodes CASSAALRGGGETQYF.